The clone carrying this TCR beta chain was seen at least ten times. As yet, its antigen is unknown. By 5'RACE template switching, TCR cDNA was produced, with a universal primer site and UMIs added in the process. One entry per CDR3 protein, called by TCRdb with MiXCR from the 5' RACE reads. The sample shows hundreds of thousands of distinct CDR3 sequences, roughly 6.2% of them seen only once. The data originate from a study of T cells after yellow fever vaccination. About the research overall: Low-cell-number fractions underwent preparation using SMART-Seq v4 Ultra Low Input.

General study points: A faster peak, day 5 versus 15, was reached by the weaker secondary response. Sorted repertoires could include abundant contaminating clonotypes from bulk cells.

Germline V lookup: CDR1 SGHRS, CDR2 YFSETQ. The CDR3 runs to 11 residues. The V and J ends lost 4 bases and 10 bases respectively, with 9 bases between them. The input for sequencing was PBMCs, taken 5 days after the yellow fever booster vaccination. This chain uses TRBV5-1 with TRBJ2-1; no clear D gene. This sequence originates from a man under 40 who received the YFV17D yellow fever vaccine. Written as DNA, the CDR3 is TGCGCCAGCAGCGGAAACGTAGAGCAGTTCTTC. Amino acid sequence: CASSGNVEQFF.